Listed below are T cell receptor beta chains from one sample, sequenced in a study of early stage breast cancer tumors. The assay was immunoSEQ multiplex PCR, and TCRdb's table has in-frame clones only and misses some. The sample lists some 47,000 clones, about 83% occurring once. Source material: blood. These receptors were obtained from a person aged 50-59 years with breast cancer. CDR3s leave out the opening cysteine and the closing phenylalanine or tryptophan. Fields, in order: D gene, V gene, J gene, CDR3 protein. A D gene is named only where the DNA matches it firmly.

D gene: TRBD2; V gene: TRBV5-1; J gene: TRBJ2-3; CDR3 protein: ASSLIAGGTDTQY
D gene: .; V gene: TRBV28; J gene: TRBJ2-1; CDR3 protein: ASSFLQAASYNEQF
D gene: .; V gene: TRBV25-1; J gene: TRBJ1-1; CDR3 protein: ASSEPQGGTEAF
D gene: .; V gene: TRBV6-6; J gene: TRBJ2-3; CDR3 protein: ASSYSEGRTDTQY
D gene: .; V gene: TRBV7-9; J gene: TRBJ2-1; CDR3 protein: ASSLLLAPPPEQF
D gene: .; V gene: TRBV7-8; J gene: TRBJ2-2; CDR3 protein: ASSLALKGGTGELF
D gene: TRBD2; V gene: TRBV28; J gene: TRBJ2-5; CDR3 protein: ASSSGTSGETQY
D gene: .; V gene: TRBV6-5; J gene: TRBJ1-2; CDR3 protein: ASSTDRIYGYT
D gene: .; V gene: TRBV4-3; J gene: TRBJ2-2; CDR3 protein: ASSQQPPGPWNTGELF
D gene: .; V gene: TRBV7-6; J gene: TRBJ1-2; CDR3 protein: ASSLGGPATGGGYT
D gene: TRBD1; V gene: TRBV5-1; J gene: TRBJ1-4; CDR3 protein: ASSRGQGPEKLF
D gene: TRBD1; V gene: TRBV4-3; J gene: TRBJ2-1; CDR3 protein: ASSQDRTGREQF
D gene: TRBD2; V gene: TRBV7-2; J gene: TRBJ2-5; CDR3 protein: ASSLVGLAGVVKTQY
D gene: TRBD2; V gene: TRBV5-1; J gene: TRBJ2-2; CDR3 protein: ASSSGVGGRNTGELF
D gene: TRBD2; V gene: TRBV7-2; J gene: TRBJ2-3; CDR3 protein: ASSLWTSTSTDTQY
D gene: TRBD2; V gene: TRBV4-1; J gene: TRBJ2-3; CDR3 protein: ASSQDRGLAGRTDTQY
D gene: .; V gene: TRBV18; J gene: TRBJ1-4; CDR3 protein: ASSPNRDENEKLF
D gene: .; V gene: TRBV27; J gene: TRBJ2-7; CDR3 protein: ASSPTADSAYEQY
D gene: .; V gene: TRBV28; J gene: TRBJ1-2; CDR3 protein: ASSTPGRFIT
D gene: .; V gene: TRBV7-2; J gene: TRBJ2-7; CDR3 protein: ASSLVSVGLNEQY
D gene: .; V gene: TRBV9; J gene: TRBJ1-2; CDR3 protein: ASSAHKREGGLRGYGYT
D gene: .; V gene: TRBV4-3; J gene: TRBJ2-7; CDR3 protein: ASSQDRDMSYEQY
D gene: .; V gene: TRBV9; J gene: TRBJ2-3; CDR3 protein: ASSVGQGRTDTQY
D gene: .; V gene: TRBV6-5; J gene: TRBJ1-1; CDR3 protein: ASSYGGLAEAF
D gene: .; V gene: TRBV4-2; J gene: TRBJ2-2; CDR3 protein: ASSQGVLLTGVTGELF
D gene: .; V gene: TRBV11-2; J gene: TRBJ1-1; CDR3 protein: ASSFTGESTAF
D gene: .; V gene: TRBV19; J gene: TRBJ2-5; CDR3 protein: ASSAPGTPRIEY
D gene: TRBD2; V gene: TRBV7-2; J gene: TRBJ2-7; CDR3 protein: ASSLGTSGTSYEQY
D gene: .; V gene: TRBV2; J gene: TRBJ2-1; CDR3 protein: ASEDRFPGYNEQF
D gene: .; V gene: TRBV5-1; J gene: TRBJ2-3; CDR3 protein: ASSLVRGTDTQY
D gene: .; V gene: TRBV6-4; J gene: TRBJ2-4; CDR3 protein: ASNAGIAKNIQY
D gene: .; V gene: TRBV19; J gene: TRBJ1-5; CDR3 protein: ASSESINQPQH
D gene: .; V gene: TRBV28; J gene: TRBJ1-2; CDR3 protein: ASTLGDYGYT
D gene: TRBD1; V gene: TRBV30; J gene: TRBJ2-4; CDR3 protein: AWSGTVKNIQY
D gene: .; V gene: TRBV11-2; J gene: TRBJ2-1; CDR3 protein: ASSPRGSSYNEQF
D gene: .; V gene: TRBV30; J gene: TRBJ1-4; CDR3 protein: ASRVPPGKKLF
D gene: TRBD1; V gene: TRBV5-1; J gene: TRBJ2-6; CDR3 protein: ASSRGQGGGANVLT
D gene: .; V gene: TRBV5-6; J gene: TRBJ1-1; CDR3 protein: ASSPYSYPNTEAF
D gene: TRBD1; V gene: TRBV18; J gene: TRBJ1-5; CDR3 protein: ASSPQGADQPQH
D gene: TRBD1; V gene: TRBV18; J gene: TRBJ2-7; CDR3 protein: ASSPPAGQGTSYEQY
D gene: TRBD1; V gene: TRBV5-1; J gene: TRBJ1-3; CDR3 protein: ASSSLPTGIYSGNTIY
D gene: TRBD1; V gene: TRBV5-1; J gene: TRBJ2-7; CDR3 protein: ASSETGGGESEQY
D gene: TRBD1; V gene: TRBV29-1; J gene: TRBJ2-6; CDR3 protein: SVETGLGANVLT
D gene: .; V gene: TRBV7-2; J gene: TRBJ1-1; CDR3 protein: ATRDMNTEAF
D gene: TRBD1; V gene: TRBV4-3; J gene: TRBJ2-2; CDR3 protein: ASSQETAGGTGELF
D gene: .; V gene: TRBV11-2; J gene: TRBJ2-5; CDR3 protein: ASSLDRGGQQTQY
D gene: .; V gene: TRBV7-2; J gene: TRBJ2-5; CDR3 protein: ASSFLYQETQY
D gene: TRBD1; V gene: TRBV27; J gene: TRBJ2-1; CDR3 protein: ASSPSGQGNEQF
D gene: .; V gene: TRBV6-5; J gene: TRBJ2-7; CDR3 protein: ASRTTGYYEQY
D gene: .; V gene: TRBV9; J gene: TRBJ2-7; CDR3 protein: ASSVGGDSYEQY
D gene: TRBD1; V gene: TRBV18; J gene: TRBJ2-7; CDR3 protein: ASSPFEGQAHEQY
D gene: TRBD1; V gene: TRBV2; J gene: TRBJ1-5; CDR3 protein: ASSGGTGGAGPQH
D gene: .; V gene: TRBV25-1; J gene: TRBJ1-2; CDR3 protein: ASSDYSTNNYGYT
D gene: .; V gene: TRBV6-6; J gene: TRBJ2-5; CDR3 protein: ASSYGTKETQY
D gene: .; V gene: TRBV9; J gene: TRBJ1-6; CDR3 protein: ASSVGTSFNNSPLH